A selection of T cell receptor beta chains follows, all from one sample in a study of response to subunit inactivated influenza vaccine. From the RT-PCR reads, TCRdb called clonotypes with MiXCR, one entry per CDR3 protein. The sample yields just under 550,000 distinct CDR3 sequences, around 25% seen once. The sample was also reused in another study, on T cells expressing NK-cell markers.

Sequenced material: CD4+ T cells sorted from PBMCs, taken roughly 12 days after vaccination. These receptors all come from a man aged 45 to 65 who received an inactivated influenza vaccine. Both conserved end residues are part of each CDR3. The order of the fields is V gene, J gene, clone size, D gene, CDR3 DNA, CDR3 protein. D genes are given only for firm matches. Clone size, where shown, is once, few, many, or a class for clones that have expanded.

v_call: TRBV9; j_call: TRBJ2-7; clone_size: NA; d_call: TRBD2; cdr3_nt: TGTGCCAGCAGCGTAGGGTCTAGCGGGAGGGATTACTACGAGCAGTACTTC; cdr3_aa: CASSVGSSGRDYYEQYF
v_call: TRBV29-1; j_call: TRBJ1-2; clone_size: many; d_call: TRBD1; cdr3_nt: TGCAGCGTTGGAATGGGGGACAGGGTATTAGGTGGCTACACCTTC; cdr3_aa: CSVGMGDRVLGGYTF
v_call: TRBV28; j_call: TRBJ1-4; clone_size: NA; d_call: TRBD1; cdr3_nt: TGTGCCAGCAGTTGGACGGGACAGACGAATGAAAAACTGTTTTTT; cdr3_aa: CASSWTGQTNEKLFF
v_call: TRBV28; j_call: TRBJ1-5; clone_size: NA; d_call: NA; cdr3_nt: TGTGCCAGCATCTCCGGAAACGGACATAATCAGCCCCAGCATTTT; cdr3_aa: CASISGNGHNQPQHF
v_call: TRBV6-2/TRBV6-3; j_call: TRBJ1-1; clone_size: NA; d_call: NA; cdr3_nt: TGTGCCAGCAGTTACTCCGTGGGGGCGCGGTCGAACACTGAAGCTTTCTTT; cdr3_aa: CASSYSVGARSNTEAFF
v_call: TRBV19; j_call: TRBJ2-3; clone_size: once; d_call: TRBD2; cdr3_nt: TGTGCCAGTAGAGTAGGACTAGCGGGAAGAGATACGCAGTATTTT; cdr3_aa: CASRVGLAGRDTQYF
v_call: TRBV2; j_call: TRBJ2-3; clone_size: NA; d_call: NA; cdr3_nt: TGTGCCAGTCAGAACGGGGGGCTCACAGATACGCAGTATTTT; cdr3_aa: CASQNGGLTDTQYF
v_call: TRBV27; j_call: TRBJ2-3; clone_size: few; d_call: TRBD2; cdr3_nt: TGTGCCAGCAGTATTATAGCGGGGGCCGCGCTTGGCACAGATACGCAGTATTTT; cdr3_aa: CASSIIAGAALGTDTQYF
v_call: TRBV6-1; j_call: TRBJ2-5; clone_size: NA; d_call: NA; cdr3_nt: TGTGCCAGCAGCAAAGACAGGTCCGAGACCCAGTACTTC; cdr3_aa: CASSKDRSETQYF
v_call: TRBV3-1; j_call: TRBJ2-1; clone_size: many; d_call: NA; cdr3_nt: TGTGCCAGCAGCCAAGATTGGCCTTACAATGAGCAGTTCTTC; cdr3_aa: CASSQDWPYNEQFF
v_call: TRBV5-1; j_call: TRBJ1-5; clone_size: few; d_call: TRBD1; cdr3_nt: TGCGCCAGCAGCTTGGATGGGGCAGGGGGTCAGCCCCAGCATTTT; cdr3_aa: CASSLDGAGGQPQHF
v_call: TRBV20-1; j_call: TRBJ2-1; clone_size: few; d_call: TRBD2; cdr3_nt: TGCAGTGCTAACCCTTCGGGGGGGGCCTTCGGCAATGAGCAGTTCTTC; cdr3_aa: CSANPSGGAFGNEQFF
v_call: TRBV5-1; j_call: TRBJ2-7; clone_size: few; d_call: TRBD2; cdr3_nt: TGCGCCAGCAGAAAACAGCTAGCGGGATCTTCCTACGAGCAGTACTTC; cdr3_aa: CASRKQLAGSSYEQYF
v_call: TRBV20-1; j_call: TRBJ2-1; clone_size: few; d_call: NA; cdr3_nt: TGCAGTGCTCACCCGTTAGATTTCACCTACAATGAGCAGTTCTTC; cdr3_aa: CSAHPLDFTYNEQFF
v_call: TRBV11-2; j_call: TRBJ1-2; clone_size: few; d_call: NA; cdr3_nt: TGTGCCAGCAGCTTAGATTCAGGGGACGGCTATGGCTACACCTTC; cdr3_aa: CASSLDSGDGYGYTF
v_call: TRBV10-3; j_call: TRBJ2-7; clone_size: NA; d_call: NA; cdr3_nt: TGTGCCATCAGTGGCCAGACGGGCTCCTACGAGCAGTACTTC; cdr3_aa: CAISGQTGSYEQYF
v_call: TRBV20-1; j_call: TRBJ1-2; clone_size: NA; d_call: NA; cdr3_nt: TGCAGTGCTATAGACGGAGGCACAGGCTTCTATGGCTACACCTTC; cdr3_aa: CSAIDGGTGFYGYTF
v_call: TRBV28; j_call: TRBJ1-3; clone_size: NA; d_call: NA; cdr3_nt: TGTGCCAGCAGCCCCGACAGATTCTCTGGAAACACCATATATTTT; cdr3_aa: CASSPDRFSGNTIYF
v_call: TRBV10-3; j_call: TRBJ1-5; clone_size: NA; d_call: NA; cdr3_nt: TGTGCCATCAGTGAGCGGCAGCTCTCCAATCAGCCCCAGCATTTT; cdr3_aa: CAISERQLSNQPQHF
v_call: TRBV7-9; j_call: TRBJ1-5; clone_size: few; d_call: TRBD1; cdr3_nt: TGTGCCAGCAGCTTAGGGACAGGGAAGTTTAATCAGCCCCAGCATTTT; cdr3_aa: CASSLGTGKFNQPQHF
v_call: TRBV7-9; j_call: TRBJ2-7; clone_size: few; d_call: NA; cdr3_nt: TGTGCCAGCAGCCCGTTTGAGGGTGGCTCCTACGAGCAGTACTTC; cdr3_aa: CASSPFEGGSYEQYF
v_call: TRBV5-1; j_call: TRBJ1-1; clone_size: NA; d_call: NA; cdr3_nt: TGCGCCAGCAGCGACGGGTCTCCGGGGGAAGCTTTCTTT; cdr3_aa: CASSDGSPGEAFF
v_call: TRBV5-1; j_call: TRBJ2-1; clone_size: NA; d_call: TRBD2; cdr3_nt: TGCGCCAGCAGCCAACTAGCGGTTCCCAACAATGAGCAGTTCTTC; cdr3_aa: CASSQLAVPNNEQFF
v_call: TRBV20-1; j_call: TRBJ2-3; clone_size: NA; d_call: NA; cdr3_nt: TGCAGTGCTAGAGATGCGTTGGAACGGACAGATACGCAGTATTTT; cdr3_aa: CSARDALERTDTQYF
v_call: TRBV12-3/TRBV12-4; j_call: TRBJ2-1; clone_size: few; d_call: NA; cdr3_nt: TGTGCCAGCAGTTTTAACCGGGGTACTGAGCAGTTCTTC; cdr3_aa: CASSFNRGTEQFF
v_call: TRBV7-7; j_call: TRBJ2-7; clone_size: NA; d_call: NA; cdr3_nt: TGTGCTAGCAGCCCCTCGATGGACCACGAGCAGTACTTC; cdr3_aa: CASSPSMDHEQYF
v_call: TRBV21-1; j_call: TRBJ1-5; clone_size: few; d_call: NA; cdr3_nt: TGTGCCAGCAGCCTCGAGAGAGCGGCTAGCAATCAGCCCCAGCATTTT; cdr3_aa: CASSLERAASNQPQHF
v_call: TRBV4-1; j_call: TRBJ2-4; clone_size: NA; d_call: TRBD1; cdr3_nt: TGCGCCAGCAGCCAAATTGACAGGGCGGCCAAAAACATTCAGTACTTC; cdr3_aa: CASSQIDRAAKNIQYF
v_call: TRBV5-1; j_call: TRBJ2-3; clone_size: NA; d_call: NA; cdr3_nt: TGCGCCAGCAGCTTGGCTCAGGAAACCGATACGCAGTATTTT; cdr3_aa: CASSLAQETDTQYF
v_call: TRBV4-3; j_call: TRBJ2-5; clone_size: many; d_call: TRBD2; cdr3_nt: TGCGCCAGCAGCCACGGGGGGCAAGAGACCCAGTACTTC; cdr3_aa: CASSHGGQETQYF
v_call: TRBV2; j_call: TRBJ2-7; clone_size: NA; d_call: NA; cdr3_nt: TGTGCCAGCAGTGAAGCGCCAATCCTTAGCGTCGCTCCCTACGAGCAGTACTTC; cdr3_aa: CASSEAPILSVAPYEQYF
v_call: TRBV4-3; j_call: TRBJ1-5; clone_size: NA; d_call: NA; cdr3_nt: TGCGCCAGCAGCCAAGAAAAAGGGAATCAGCCCCAGCATTTT; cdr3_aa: CASSQEKGNQPQHF
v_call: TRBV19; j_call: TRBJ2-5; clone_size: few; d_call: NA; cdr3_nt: TGTGCCAGTAGTCAAGGATTCATTGGAGAGACCCAGTACTTC; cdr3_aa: CASSQGFIGETQYF
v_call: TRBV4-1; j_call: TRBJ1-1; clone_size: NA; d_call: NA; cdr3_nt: TGCGCCAGCAGCAGCCCTTTGAACACTGAAGCTTTCTTT; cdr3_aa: CASSSPLNTEAFF
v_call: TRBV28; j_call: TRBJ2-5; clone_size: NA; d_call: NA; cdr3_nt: TGTGCCAGCAGTCGAACTGGGACCGTGCAAGAGACCCAGTACTTC; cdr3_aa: CASSRTGTVQETQYF
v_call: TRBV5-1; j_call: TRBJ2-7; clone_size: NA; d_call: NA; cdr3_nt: TGCGCCAGCAGCTTCTCAGGATATAGCTACGAGCAGTACTTC; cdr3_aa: CASSFSGYSYEQYF
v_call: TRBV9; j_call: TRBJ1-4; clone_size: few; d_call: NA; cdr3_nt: TGTGCCAGCAGCGTAGCTGTGGGGAGGAGCGAAAAACTGTTTTTT; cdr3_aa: CASSVAVGRSEKLFF
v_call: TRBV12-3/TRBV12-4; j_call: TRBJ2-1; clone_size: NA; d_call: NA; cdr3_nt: TGTGCCAGCAGTCTCATTAGGGGGCGGGGGGCTAACTACAATGAGCAGTTCTTC; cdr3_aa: CASSLIRGRGANYNEQFF
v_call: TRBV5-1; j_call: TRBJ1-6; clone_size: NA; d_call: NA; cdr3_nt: TGCGCCAGCAGCTCACAGAGTAATAATTCACCCCTCCACTTT; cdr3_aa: CASSSQSNNSPLHF
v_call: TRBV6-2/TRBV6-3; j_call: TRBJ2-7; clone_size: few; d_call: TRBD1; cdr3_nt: TGTGCCAGCAGTGACGACAGGGCTCTATCCTACGAGCAGTACTTC; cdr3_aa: CASSDDRALSYEQYF
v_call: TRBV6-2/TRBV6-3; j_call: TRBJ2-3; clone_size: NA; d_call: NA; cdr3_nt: TGTGCCAGCAGGATCGGAGGGGGCCTCACAGATACGCAGTATTTT; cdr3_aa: CASRIGGGLTDTQYF
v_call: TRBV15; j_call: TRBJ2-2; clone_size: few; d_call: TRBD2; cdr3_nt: TGTGCCACCAGCAGGGTTCCGGGACTAGCGGGGACCGGGGAGCTGTTTTTT; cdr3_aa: CATSRVPGLAGTGELFF
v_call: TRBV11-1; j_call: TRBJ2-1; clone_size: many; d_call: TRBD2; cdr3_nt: TGTGCCAGCAGCTTAGGGGGGGGGACTTCCCGCACCTACAATGAGCAGTTCTTC; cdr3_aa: CASSLGGGTSRTYNEQFF
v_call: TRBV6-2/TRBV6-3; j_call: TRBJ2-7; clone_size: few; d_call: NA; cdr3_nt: TGTGCCAGCAGTTACGGAGGGGTAAGCTCCTACGAGCAGTACTTC; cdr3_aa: CASSYGGVSSYEQYF